A selection of T cell receptor beta chains follows, all from one sample in a study of blood T cells in healthy people across ages. Via MiXCR, TCRdb re-called the 5' RACE reads, giving one row per CDR3 protein. This table holds 1 million or so distinct CDR3 sequences, more than 35% found once. Sequenced: blood. Receptor source: an older woman in good health. Both conserved end residues are part of each CDR3. D genes are given only for firm matches.

NA	TRBV6-1	NA	CASSRSSRSSDTYEQYF
TRBD1	TRBV30	TRBJ2-1	CACDGQGHDEQFF
NA	TRBV20-1	TRBJ2-5	CSARDPLRETQYF
NA	TRBV5-5	TRBJ2-1	CASSFRPAEETQFF
TRBD1	TRBV5-5	TRBJ1-2	CASSLRTGLRGYTF
NA	TRBV20-1	TRBJ2-7	CSARDPYSARSYEQYF
TRBD2	TRBV12-3/TRBV12-4	TRBJ2-1	CASSGLAGGRSYNEQFF
NA	TRBV6-5	TRBJ2-1	CASSSDGDNEQFF
NA	TRBV20-1	TRBJ2-4	CSARGADVAKNIQYF
NA	TRBV21-1	TRBJ2-7	CATGRSPGQALPQPYEQYF
NA	TRBV27	TRBJ1-6	CASRQDGSSYNSPLHF
NA	TRBV20-1	TRBJ2-4	CSARDLGEYIQYF
NA	TRBV28	TRBJ1-2	CASRVGARNYGYTF
NA	TRBV28	TRBJ1-2	CASSLLAARGGYTF
TRBD2	TRBV29-1	TRBJ2-3	CSVEVQAGEWSTDTQYF
TRBD2	TRBV5-6	TRBJ2-1	CASGGSGTIGRAAEQFF